This T cell receptor beta chain emerged from a study of blood T cell repertoires in COVID-19. As for the study in general: Sites across the United States, Italy and Spain contributed samples from acute and convalescent COVID-19. Sample material is recorded as cDNA or gDNA derived from T cells, B-cell-depleted T cells, or PBMCs.

Using immunoSEQ multiplex PCR, the repertoire was profiled, and TCRdb retains in-frame clones only, with some absent. The data hold more than 200,000 clones, with about nine tenths observed a single time. This CDR3 has 12 residues. V lost 4 bases to trimming and J lost 10 bases; unmatched junction nucleotides: 3. CDR1 and CDR2 (germline): GTSNPN, SVGIG (reference sequence). Followed over time, Seattle patients had been enrolled while infection was active. This sequence was found in a man aged 50-59 years with COVID-19, enrolled during active disease. The sequenced material came from peripheral blood. This chain connects TRBV30 to TRBJ2-1; TRBD2 aligns across 11 bases. In DNA, the CDR3 is TGTGCCTGGACTAGCGGGGGGATAGAGCAGTTCTTC. Residues: CAWTSGGIEQFF.